This T cell receptor (beta chain) was captured in a study of cytomegalovirus exposure and HLA in healthy donors. Regarding the study as a whole: Reports indicate that TCR beta sequences accurately predicted the HLA-A and HLA-B alleles of most subjects. Association with HLA alleles at 0.05 false discovery rate was found for 15,000 to 20,000 TCR beta sequences in a later analysis. In a later analysis, V- and J-gene trimming of beta chains associated with a DCLRE1C missense variant, replicated independently.

Of note for this clone: Its antigen remains unidentified.

Each donor's status was that of a healthy bone marrow donor. Primers for the PCR totalled 60 Vbeta and 13 Jbeta. The assay was immunoSEQ multiplex PCR, and TCRdb's table has in-frame clones only and misses some. The table has roughly 250,000 clones, approximately 85% seen once. V was clipped by 0 bases and J by 6 bases; unmatched bases: 1. The CDR3 is made up of 14 amino acids. The germline gives CDR1 SGHRS, CDR2 YFSETQ. The clonotype was recovered from a woman in her thirties or forties in good health and CMV-seropositive. The rearrangement links TRBV5-1 to TRBJ2-3, with 10 nucleotides matching TRBD2. Sequencing was performed on PBMCs. Written as DNA, the CDR3 is TGCGCCAGCAGCTTGGATAGCGGGAGGGATACGCAGTATTTT. It translates to CASSLDSGRDTQYF.